This T cell receptor (beta chain) was recorded in a study of T cells after posttransplantation cyclophosphamide. General study findings and limits: Recipient CMV seropositivity and CMV reactivation strongly tracked TRB clonality. Blood and skin or GI T cell repertoires showed limited TRB overlap. Later blood repertoires were often dominated by clones from the donor CD8+ memory compartment.

Repertoires were generated with immunoSEQ multiplex PCR, while TCRdb's copy carries only in-frame clones and drops some. The repertoire holds fewer than 20,000 clones, almost 95% seen once, with 0.45% to 0.65% in the top ten. A marrow graft followed busulfan-fludarabine conditioning, with cyclophosphamide on days +3 and +4. V lost 7 bases and J 0 bases, leaving 13 bases between the germline ends. Per germline, CDR1 SQVTM and CDR2 ANQGSEA. The CDR3 consists of 14 residues. This clone is a singleton in its sample. Its antigen is unknown. V gene TRBV29-1 combines with J gene TRBJ1-3; D is undetermined. Specimen: CD4+ T cells sorted from blood, collected after allogeneic stem cell transplant with posttransplant cyclophosphamide. This sequence originates from a male patient in his sixties or seventies who received an allogeneic stem cell transplant from a related donor and was CMV-positive. Some T cells may trace back to the graft donor. In DNA form, the CDR3 reads TGCAGCGCACGCGACTCCAACTCTGGAAACACCATATATTTT. Protein: CSARDSNSGNTIYF.